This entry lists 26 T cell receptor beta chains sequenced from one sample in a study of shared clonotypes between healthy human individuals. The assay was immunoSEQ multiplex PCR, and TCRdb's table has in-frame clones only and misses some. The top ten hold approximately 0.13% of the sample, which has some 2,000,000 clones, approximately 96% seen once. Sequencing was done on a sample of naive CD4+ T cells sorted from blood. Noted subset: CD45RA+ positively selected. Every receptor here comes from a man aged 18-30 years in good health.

The CDR3 protein is CASSPVAGGRYEQYF. The CDR3 DNA reads TGCGCCAGCAGCCCCGTCGCGGGGGGACGGTACGAGCAGTACTTC. The chain carries TRBV5-1 and TRBJ2-7; 8 bases map to TRBD2. Germline V gene lookup returns CDR1 SGHRS and CDR2 YFSETQ. CDR3 length equals 15 residues. Trimming took 4 bases from V and 4 from J; bases not matched to a gene: 10. The full variable domain, completed using reference TRBV5-1 and TRBJ2-7, is KAGVTQTPRYLIKTRGQQVTLSCSPISGHRSVSWYQQTPGQGLQFLFEYFSETQRNKGNFPGRFSGRQFSNSRSEMNVSTLELGDSALYLCASSPVAGGRYEQYFGPGTRLTVT.

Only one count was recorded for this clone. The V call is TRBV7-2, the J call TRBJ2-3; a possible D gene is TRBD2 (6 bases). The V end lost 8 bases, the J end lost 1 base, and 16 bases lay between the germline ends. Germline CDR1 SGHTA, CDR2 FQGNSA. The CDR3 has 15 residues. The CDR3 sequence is CASRMEGRGTDTQYF. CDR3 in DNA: TGTGCCAGCCGAATGGAGGGACGTGGCACAGATACGCAGTATTTT.

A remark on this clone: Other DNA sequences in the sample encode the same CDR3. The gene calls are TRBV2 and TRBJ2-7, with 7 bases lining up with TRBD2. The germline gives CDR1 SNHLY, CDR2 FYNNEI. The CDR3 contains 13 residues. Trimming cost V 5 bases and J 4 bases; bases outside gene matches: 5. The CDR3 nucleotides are TGTGCCAGCAGTCTAGCGGATTCGTACGAGCAGTACTTC. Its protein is CASSLADSYEQYF.

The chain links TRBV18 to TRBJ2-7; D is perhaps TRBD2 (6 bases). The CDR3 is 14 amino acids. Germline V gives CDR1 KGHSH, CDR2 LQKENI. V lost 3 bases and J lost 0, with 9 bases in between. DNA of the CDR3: TGTGCCAGCTCACCTTGGGGGGACTCCTACGAGCAGTACTTC. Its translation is CASSPWGDSYEQYF.

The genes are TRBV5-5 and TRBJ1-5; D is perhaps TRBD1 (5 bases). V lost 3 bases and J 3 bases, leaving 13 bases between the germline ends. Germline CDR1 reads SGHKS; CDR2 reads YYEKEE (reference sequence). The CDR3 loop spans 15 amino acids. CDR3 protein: CASSSHPGPNQPQHF. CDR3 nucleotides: TGTGCCAGCAGCTCCCACCCGGGGCCCAATCAGCCCCAGCATTTT.

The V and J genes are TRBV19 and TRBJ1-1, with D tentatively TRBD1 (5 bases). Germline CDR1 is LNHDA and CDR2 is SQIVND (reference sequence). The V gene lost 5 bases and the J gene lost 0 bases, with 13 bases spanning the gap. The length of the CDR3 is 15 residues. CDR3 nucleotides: TGTGCCAGTAGTTCGAGGGGCAGCCTGAACACTGAAGCTTTCTTT. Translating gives CASSSRGSLNTEAFF.

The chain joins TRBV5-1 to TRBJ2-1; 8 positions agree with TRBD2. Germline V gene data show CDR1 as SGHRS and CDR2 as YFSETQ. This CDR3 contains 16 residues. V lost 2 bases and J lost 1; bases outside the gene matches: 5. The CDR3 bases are TGCGCCAGCAGCTTTGGAACTAGCGGTTCCTACAATGAGCAGTTCTTC. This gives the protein CASSFGTSGSYNEQFF.

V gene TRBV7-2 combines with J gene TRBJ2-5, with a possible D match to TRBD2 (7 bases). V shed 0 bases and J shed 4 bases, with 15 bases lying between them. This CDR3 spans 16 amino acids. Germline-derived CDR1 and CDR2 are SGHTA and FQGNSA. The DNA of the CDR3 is TGTGCCAGCAGCTTAGCGAGCGGGGCGGGGGCAGAGACCCAGTACTTC. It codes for CASSLASGAGAETQYF.

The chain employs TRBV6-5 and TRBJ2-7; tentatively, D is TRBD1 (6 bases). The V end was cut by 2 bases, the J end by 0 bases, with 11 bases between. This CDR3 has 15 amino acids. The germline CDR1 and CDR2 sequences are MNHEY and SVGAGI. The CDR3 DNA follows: TGTGCCAGCAGTTACACGGGACACAGCTCCTACGAGCAGTACTTC. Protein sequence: CASSYTGHSSYEQYF.

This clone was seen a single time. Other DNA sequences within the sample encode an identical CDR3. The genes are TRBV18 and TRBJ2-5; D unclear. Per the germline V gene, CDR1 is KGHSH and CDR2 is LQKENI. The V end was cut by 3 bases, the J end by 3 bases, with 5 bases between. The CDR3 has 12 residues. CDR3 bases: TGTGCCAGCTCACCGGTAGAAGAGACCCAGTACTTC. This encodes CASSPVEETQYF.

The CDR3 DNA sequence: TGTGCCATCAGCCCGTCCGGACAGACTTACGAGCAGTACTTC. Protein product: CAISPSGQTYEQYF. This sequence joins TRBV10-3 and TRBJ2-7; D perhaps matches TRBD1 (6 bases). The CDR3 sequence is 14 residues long. V was pared by 6 bases and J by 4 bases, with 16 bases between. Germline V gene lookup returns CDR1 ENHRY and CDR2 SYGVKD.

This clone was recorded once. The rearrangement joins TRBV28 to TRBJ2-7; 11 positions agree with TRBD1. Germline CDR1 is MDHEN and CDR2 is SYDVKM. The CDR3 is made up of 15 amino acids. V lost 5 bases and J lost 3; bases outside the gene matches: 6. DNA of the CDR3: TGTGCCAGCAGTATACCGGACAGGGGGCTCTACGAGCAGTACTTC. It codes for CASSIPDRGLYEQYF.

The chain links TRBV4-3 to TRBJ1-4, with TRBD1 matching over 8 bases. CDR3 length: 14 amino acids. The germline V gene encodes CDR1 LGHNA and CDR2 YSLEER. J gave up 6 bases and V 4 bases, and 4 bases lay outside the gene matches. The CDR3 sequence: CASSPGQGYEKLFF. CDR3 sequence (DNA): TGCGCCAGCAGCCCCGGACAGGGCTATGAAAAACTGTTTTTT.

CDR3 in amino acids: CASSSQLTYEQYF. CDR3 in DNA: TGCGCCAGCAGCTCCCAACTGACCTACGAGCAGTACTTC. V and J are TRBV5-1 and TRBJ2-7; no firm D call. Germline V CDR1 and CDR2: SGHRS, YFSETQ. Trimming took 3 bases from V and 2 from J, leaving 9 bases between them. The CDR3 totals 13 residues.

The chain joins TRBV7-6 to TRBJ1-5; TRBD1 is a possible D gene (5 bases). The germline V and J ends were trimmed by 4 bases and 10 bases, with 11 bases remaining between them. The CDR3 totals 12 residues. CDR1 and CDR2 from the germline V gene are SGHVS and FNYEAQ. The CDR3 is CASSSAGVPQHF. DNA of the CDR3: TGTGCCAGCAGCTCCGCGGGGGTACCCCAGCATTTT.

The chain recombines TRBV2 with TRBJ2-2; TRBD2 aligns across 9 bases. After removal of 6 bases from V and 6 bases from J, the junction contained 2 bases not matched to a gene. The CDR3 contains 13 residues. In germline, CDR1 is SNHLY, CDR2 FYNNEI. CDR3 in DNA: TGTGCCAGCAGCGGACTAGCGCCCGGGGAGCTGTTTTTT. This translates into CASSGLAPGELFF.

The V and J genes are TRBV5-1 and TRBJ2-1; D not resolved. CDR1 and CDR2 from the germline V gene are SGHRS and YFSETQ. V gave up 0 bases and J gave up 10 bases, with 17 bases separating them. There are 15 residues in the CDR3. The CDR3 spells CASSLGSGPSGEQFF. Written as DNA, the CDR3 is TGCGCCAGCAGCTTGGGAAGTGGACCCTCCGGGGAGCAGTTCTTC. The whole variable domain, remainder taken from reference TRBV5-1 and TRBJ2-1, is KAGVTQTPRYLIKTRGQQVTLSCSPISGHRSVSWYQQTPGQGLQFLFEYFSETQRNKGNFPGRFSGRQFSNSRSEMNVSTLELGDSALYLCASSLGSGPSGEQFFGPGTRLTVL.

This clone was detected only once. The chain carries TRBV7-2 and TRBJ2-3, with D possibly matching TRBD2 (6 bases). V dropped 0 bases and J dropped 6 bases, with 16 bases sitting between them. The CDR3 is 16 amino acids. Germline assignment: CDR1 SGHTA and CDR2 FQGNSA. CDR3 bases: TGTGCCAGCAGCTTAGCGGGGAGGCCCGGGACGGATACGCAGTATTTT. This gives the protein CASSLAGRPGTDTQYF. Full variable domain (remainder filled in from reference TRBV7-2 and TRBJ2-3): GAGVSQSPSNKVTEKGKDVELRCDPISGHTALYWYRQSLGQGLEFLIYFQGNSAPDKSGLPSDRFSAERTGGSVSTLTIQRTQQEDSAVYLCASSLAGRPGTDTQYFGPGTRLTVL.

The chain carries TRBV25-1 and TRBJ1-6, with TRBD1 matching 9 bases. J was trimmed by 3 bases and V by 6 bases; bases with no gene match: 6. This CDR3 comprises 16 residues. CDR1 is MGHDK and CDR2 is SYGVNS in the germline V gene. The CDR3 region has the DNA TGTGCCAGCAGGGACAGGGGAAGGAACTATAATTCACCCCTCCACTTT. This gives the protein CASRDRGRNYNSPLHF.

DNA for the CDR3: TGCGCCAGCAGCTTGGAAGGGGGAAGGTTTTCACCCCTCCACTTT. This encodes CASSLEGGRFSPLHF. This rearrangement joins TRBV5-1 to TRBJ1-6, with TRBD1 as a possible D gene (6 bases). V was clipped by 0 bases and J by 9 bases, with 13 bases between them. Germline V gene data show CDR1 as SGHRS and CDR2 as YFSETQ. This CDR3 is 15 amino acids long.

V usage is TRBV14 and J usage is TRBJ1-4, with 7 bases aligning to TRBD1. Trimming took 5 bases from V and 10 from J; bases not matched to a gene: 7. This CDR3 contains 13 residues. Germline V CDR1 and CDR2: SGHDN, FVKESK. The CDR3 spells CASSSRQGGKLFF. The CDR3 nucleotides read TGTGCCAGCAGCTCGCGACAGGGCGGAAAACTGTTTTTT.

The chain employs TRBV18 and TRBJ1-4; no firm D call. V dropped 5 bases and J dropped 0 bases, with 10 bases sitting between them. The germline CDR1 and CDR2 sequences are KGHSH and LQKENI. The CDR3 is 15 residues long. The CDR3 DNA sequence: TGTGCCAGCTCATCATACCAGACAACTAATGAAAAACTGTTTTTT. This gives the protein CASSSYQTTNEKLFF.

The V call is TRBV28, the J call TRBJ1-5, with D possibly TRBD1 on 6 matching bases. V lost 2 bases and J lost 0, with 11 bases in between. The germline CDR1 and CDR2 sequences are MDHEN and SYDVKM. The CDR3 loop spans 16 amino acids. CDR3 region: CASSLTGANSNQPQHF. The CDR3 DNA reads TGTGCCAGCAGTTTAACGGGGGCTAATAGCAATCAGCCCCAGCATTTT.

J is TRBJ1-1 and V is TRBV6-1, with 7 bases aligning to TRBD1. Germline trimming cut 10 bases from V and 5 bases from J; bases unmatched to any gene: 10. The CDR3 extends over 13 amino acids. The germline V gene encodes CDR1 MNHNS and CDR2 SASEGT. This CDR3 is CANKPGGWTEAFF. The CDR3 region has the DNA TGTGCCAACAAACCAGGGGGTTGGACTGAAGCTTTCTTT.

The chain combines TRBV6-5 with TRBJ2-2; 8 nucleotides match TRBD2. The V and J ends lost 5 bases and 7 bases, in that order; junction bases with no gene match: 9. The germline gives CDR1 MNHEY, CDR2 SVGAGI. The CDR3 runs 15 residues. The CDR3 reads CASSQPGGDNGELFF. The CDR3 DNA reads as TGTGCCAGCAGTCAGCCGGGAGGGGATAACGGGGAGCTGTTTTTT.

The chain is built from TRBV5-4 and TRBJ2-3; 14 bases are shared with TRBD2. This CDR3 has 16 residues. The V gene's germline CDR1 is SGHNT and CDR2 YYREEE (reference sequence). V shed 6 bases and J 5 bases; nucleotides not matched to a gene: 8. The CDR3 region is CASTRGLAGVGDTQYF. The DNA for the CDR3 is TGTGCCAGCACGAGGGGACTAGCGGGAGTTGGAGATACGCAGTATTTT.